The 28 T cell receptor beta chains below were found in one sample sequenced in a study of shared clonotypes between healthy human individuals (dated by TCRdb to 2020 to 2021). Libraries were prepared through the immunoSEQ multiplex PCR assay. Held by TCRdb, this immuneACCESS table contains in-frame sequences only and omits some clones. Under half of the omission traces to an unresolved V gene where checked; the cause of the rest is unknown. The sample table records some 1,100,000 clones; approximately 80% of these occur just once. Of the sample, around 0.47% is held by the ten largest clones. Sample: memory CD4+ T cells from PBMCs. What this sample's cell subset or site label stands for: CD45RA-negative fraction. These receptors were taken from a man younger than 35 in good health. Some clones in this sample may be carry-over from other donors' samples.

The rearrangement joins TRBV4-2 to TRBJ1-2, with D possibly being TRBD1 (5 bases). The CDR3 spans 14 residues. V was pared by 0 bases and J by 5 bases, with 10 bases between. The V gene's germline CDR1 is LGHNA and CDR2 YNFKEQ. The CDR3 here is CASSQDDSWYGYTF. For the CDR3, the DNA is TGTGCCAGCAGCCAAGATGACAGCTGGTATGGCTACACCTTC.

DNA for the CDR3: TGTGCCAGCAGCTTCGCGAGACAGGCCCACGAGCAGTACTTC. It is translated as CASSFARQAHEQYF. The genes are TRBV5-6 and TRBJ2-5, with a tentative D call TRBD1 (6 bases). The DNA matches TRBJ2-7 better at its end, which makes the J call doubtful. This CDR3 has 14 residues. Germline V gene data show CDR1 as SGHDT and CDR2 as YYEEEE.

This chain joins TRBV7-9 and TRBJ2-1; perhaps D is TRBD1 or TRBD2 (5 bases each). The germline V gene encodes CDR1 SEHNR and CDR2 FQNEAQ (reference sequence). The V end was cut by 5 bases, the J end by 10 bases, with 12 bases between. CDR3 length: 12 amino acids. As DNA, the CDR3 is TGTGCCAGCAGCCGGGGACCGGGCGAGCAGTTCTTC. Protein product: CASSRGPGEQFF. Together with reference TRBV7-9 and TRBJ2-1, the CDR3 gives the full variable domain: DTGVSQNPRHKITKRGQNVTFRCDPISEHNRLYWYRQTLGQGPEFLTYFQNEAQLEKSRLLSDRFSAERPKGSFSTLEIQRTEQGDSAMYLCASSRGPGEQFFGPGTRLTVL.

The chain joins TRBV7-9 to TRBJ1-2; a possible D gene is TRBD1 (5 bases). The CDR3 covers 15 residues. Germline lookup yields CDR1 SEHNR and CDR2 FQNEAQ (reference sequence). V lost 5 bases and J lost 0, with 13 bases in between. CDR3 sequence reads: CASSPPGAANYGYTF. In DNA, the CDR3 is TGTGCCAGCAGCCCCCCCGGGGCCGCTAACTATGGCTACACCTTC.

The V and J genes are TRBV5-4 and TRBJ2-3; 16 nucleotides match TRBD2. J gave up 3 bases and V 4 bases, and 8 bases lay outside the gene matches. In germline, CDR1 is SGHNT, CDR2 YYREEE (reference sequence). The CDR3 runs 18 residues. This CDR3 is CASSTGTSGRAATDTQYF. As DNA, the CDR3 is TGTGCCAGCAGCACCGGGACTAGCGGGAGGGCCGCGACAGATACGCAGTATTTT. Combining the CDR3 with reference TRBV5-4 and TRBJ2-3 gives the whole variable domain ETGVTQSPTHLIKTRGQQVTLRCSSQSGHNTVSWYQQALGQGPQFIFQYYREEENGRGNFPPRFSGLQFPNYSSELNVNALELDDSALYLCASSTGTSGRAATDTQYFGPGTRLTVL.

The rearrangement joins TRBV25-1 to TRBJ2-1, with 8 bases matching TRBD2. This CDR3 spans 15 amino acids. The V gene end was trimmed by 4 bases and the J gene end by 7 bases; junction bases not matched to a gene: 9. Germline values: CDR1 MGHDK, CDR2 SYGVNS. CDR3 loop: CASSARREVANEQFF. The CDR3 DNA is TGTGCCAGCAGTGCCCGGCGGGAGGTGGCGAATGAGCAGTTCTTC.

This sequence joins TRBV7-8 and TRBJ1-5; 7 nucleotides match TRBD1. Per the germline V gene, CDR1 is SGHVS and CDR2 is FQNEAQ. There are 17 residues in the CDR3. The ends lost 5 bases at V and 2 bases at J; junction bases unmatched: 12. CDR3 in amino acids: CASSPIRRGRGNQPQHF. CDR3 in DNA: TGTGCCAGCAGCCCCATCCGTAGGGGGCGCGGCAATCAGCCCCAGCATTTT.

To note about this clone: This sample includes further DNA sequences coding for the same CDR3. The rearrangement links TRBV18 to TRBJ1-1; D remains ambiguous. The germline V gene encodes CDR1 KGHSH and CDR2 LQKENI. The CDR3 loop spans 13 amino acids. V was cut by 3 bases and J by 4 bases, with 9 bases left in between. For the CDR3, the DNA is TGTGCCAGCTCACCGGGTGGCTCCACTGAAGCTTTCTTT. It encodes CASSPGGSTEAFF.

At least ten counts were recorded for this clone. V gene TRBV5-4 combines with J gene TRBJ2-2, with 7 bases identical to TRBD2. Trimming at V came to 4 bases and at J to 2 bases, leaving 11 bases not matched to a gene. This CDR3 has 17 residues. Germline V lookup: CDR1 SGHNT, CDR2 YYREEE (reference sequence). Here the CDR3 DNA reads TGTGCCAGCAGCCCGCCTCGCGGGAGTGGAAACACCGGGGAGCTGTTTTTT. Translated: CASSPPRGSGNTGELFF.

The chain uses TRBV7-2 and TRBJ2-7, with D possibly matching TRBD2 (6 bases). V lost 5 bases to trimming and J lost 0 bases, with 20 bases between them. Germline-derived CDR1 and CDR2 are SGHTA and FQGNSA. The CDR3 runs 17 residues. DNA of the CDR3: TGTGCCAGCAGCCCAGAAGCCGGGACTCCCACCTCCTACGAGCAGTACTTC. Protein product: CASSPEAGTPTSYEQYF.

Turning to this clone: The same CDR3 can be traced to other DNA sequences in this sample. The chain combines TRBV30 with TRBJ2-1; D call uncertain. The V end was cut by 1 base, the J end by 2 bases, with 0 bases between. Germline CDR1 and CDR2: GTSNPN and SVGIG (reference sequence). The CDR3 spans 11 residues. CDR3 in amino acids: CAWSAYNEQFF. The CDR3 DNA sequence: TGTGCCTGGAGTGCCTACAATGAGCAGTTCTTC. Filled out from reference TRBV30 and TRBJ2-1, the complete variable domain reads SQTIHQWPATLVQPVGSPLSLECTVEGTSNPNLYWYRQAAGRGLQLLFYSVGIGQISSEVPQNLSASRPQDRQFILSSKKLLLSDSGFYLCAWSAYNEQFFGPGTRLTVL.

V usage is TRBV29-1 and J usage is TRBJ1-1; weak D call: TRBD1 (5 bases). V was cut by 3 bases and J by 6 bases, with 14 bases left in between. Looked up from germline, CDR1 is SQVTM and CDR2 is ANQGSEA. The CDR3 covers 13 residues. The CDR3 DNA reads TGCAGCGTTGAGTGGGGGACCGTCGCTGAAGCTTTCTTT. It specifies CSVEWGTVAEAFF.

This clone appeared a single time. The chain has TRBV10-3 and TRBJ2-5; D call uncertain. Trimming shortened V by 3 bases and J by 5 bases, and 10 bases separated the two germline ends. The CDR3 has 13 residues. CDR1 is ENHRY and CDR2 is SYGVKD in the germline V gene. CDR3 nucleotides: TGTGCCATCAGTGAAGGCTCCCCGGAGACCCAGTACTTC. Amino acid sequence: CAISEGSPETQYF.

This clone is a singleton in its sample. This rearrangement joins TRBV5-1 to TRBJ1-2; a weak D match, TRBD1 (5 bases). The CDR3 is 14 residues long. The V end lost 3 bases, the J end lost 7 bases, and 16 bases lay between the germline ends. Germline CDR1 SGHRS, CDR2 YFSETQ. CDR3 loop: CASSYRDGTIGYTF. CDR3 nucleotide sequence: TGCGCCAGCAGCTATCGGGACGGAACTATTGGCTACACCTTC.

The chain recombines TRBV5-1 with TRBJ2-1; 10 bases fit TRBD2. The ends lost 3 bases at V and 3 bases at J; junction bases unmatched: 3. Germline CDR1 is SGHRS and CDR2 is YFSETQ. The CDR3 sequence is 15 residues long. The CDR3 DNA reads TGCGCCAGCAGCTACGGACTAGCGGACTACAATGAGCAGTTCTTC. Its protein is CASSYGLADYNEQFF.

The V gene is TRBV7-6, the J gene TRBJ2-7; 10 nucleotides match TRBD1. The CDR3 has 16 amino acids. CDR1 is SGHVS and CDR2 is FNYEAQ in the germline V gene. V shed 0 bases, J shed 7 bases, and the junction held 9 bases outside the gene matches. The CDR3 coding sequence is TGTGCCAGCAGCTTAGCGGGTGACAGGGGGCAAGGAGAGCAGTACTTC. Its protein is CASSLAGDRGQGEQYF.

The sample holds one count of this clone. The rearrangement links TRBV28 to TRBJ2-7; D possibly uses TRBD1 or TRBD2 (5 bases each). V lost 5 bases and J 5 bases, leaving 19 bases between the germline ends. This CDR3 spans 15 amino acids. The V gene's germline CDR1 is MDHEN and CDR2 SYDVKM. The CDR3 sequence: CASSPPYTGTDEQYF. CDR3 DNA: TGTGCCAGCAGTCCGCCATATACCGGGACCGACGAGCAGTACTTC.

The CDR3 sequence is CASSLGTSNTDTQYF. The CDR3 region has the DNA TGTGCCAGCAGCTTAGGAACTAGCAACACAGATACGCAGTATTTT. The chain recombines TRBV11-3 with TRBJ2-3; weak D call: TRBD2 (6 bases). CDR1 and CDR2 (germline): SGHNT, YENEEA. The germline V and J ends were trimmed by 1 base and 2 bases, with 10 bases remaining between them. The CDR3 loop spans 15 amino acids.

The gene calls are TRBV15 and TRBJ1-3; no clear D. This CDR3 region has 12 residues. Germline V lookup: CDR1 LNHNV, CDR2 YYDKDF (reference sequence). V was clipped by 7 bases and J by 0 bases, with 4 bases between them. The CDR3 coding sequence is TGTGCCACCACCAACTCTGGAAACACCATATATTTT. Its translation is CATTNSGNTIYF.

The chain combines TRBV7-8 with TRBJ2-3; D not certain. The V gene lost 5 bases and the J gene lost 6 bases, with 18 bases spanning the gap. The CDR3 covers 15 residues. Germline CDR1 SGHVS, CDR2 FQNEAQ. As DNA, the CDR3 is TGTGCCAGCAGCCCGTTCCTTCCATCGGAGGATACGCAGTATTTT. Protein: CASSPFLPSEDTQYF.

This CDR3 is CASSPPSRGQETQYF. As DNA, the CDR3 is TGTGCCAGCTCACCCCCCTCCAGGGGTCAAGAGACCCAGTACTTC. The V call is TRBV18, the J call TRBJ2-5; TRBD1 is a possible D gene (6 bases). Germline V gene sequence: CDR1 KGHSH, CDR2 LQKENI. Trimming removed 3 bases from V and 2 bases from J, with 13 bases in between. This CDR3 is built from 15 residues.

The CDR3 coding sequence is TGTGCCAGCAGCCAGGGACAGACGAACACTGAAGCTTTCTTT. It yields the protein CASSQGQTNTEAFF. The gene calls are TRBV7-2 and TRBJ1-1, with 7 bases fitting TRBD1. J gave up 1 base and V 5 bases, and 4 bases lay outside the gene matches. Germline CDR1 and CDR2: SGHTA and FQGNSA. The CDR3 has 14 residues.

This clone was observed a single time. The sample contains more than one DNA sequence encoding this CDR3. The chain employs TRBV2 and TRBJ2-3, with 9 bases that match TRBD2. The germline gives CDR1 SNHLY, CDR2 FYNNEI. Trimming at V came to 5 bases and at J to 0 bases, leaving 3 bases not matched to a gene. This CDR3 contains 15 residues. CDR3 loop: CASSLAGSSTDTQYF. Written as DNA, the CDR3 is TGTGCCAGCAGTCTAGCGGGATCTAGCACAGATACGCAGTATTTT.

The gene calls are TRBV30 and TRBJ1-1; no clear D gene. Germline values: CDR1 GTSNPN, CDR2 SVGIG (reference sequence). Between the trimmed V and J ends, which lost 2 bases and 3 bases, there was a span of 13 bases. CDR3 length equals 14 residues. In DNA form, the CDR3 reads TGTGCCTGGAGTCTGGGCGGGGAATACACTGAAGCTTTCTTT. This codes for CAWSLGGEYTEAFF.

The J gene is TRBJ2-2, the V gene TRBV7-2; TRBD1 matches 8 bases. This CDR3 comprises 15 residues. Germline V gene lookup returns CDR1 SGHTA and CDR2 FQGNSA. After removal of 3 bases from V and 5 bases from J, the junction contained 5 bases not matched to a gene. In nucleotides, the CDR3 is TGTGCCAGCAGCTTGCAAACAGGGGGGACCGGGGAGCTGTTTTTT. This sequence encodes CASSLQTGGTGELFF.

V gene TRBV5-1 combines with J gene TRBJ2-3; D gene ambiguous. Between the trimmed V and J ends, which lost 8 bases and 0 bases, there was a span of 13 bases. Germline loops: CDR1 SGHRS, CDR2 YFSETQ. The CDR3 sequence is 14 residues long. DNA for the CDR3: TGCGCCAGTTTAAGGGATCCTAGCACAGATACGCAGTATTTT. Encoded protein: CASLRDPSTDTQYF.

This chain joins TRBV6-6 and TRBJ2-1, with D uncertain. CDR3 length: 13 amino acids. Germline V gives CDR1 MNHNY, CDR2 SVGAGI (reference sequence). V was pared by 2 bases and J by 4 bases, with 6 bases between. DNA of the CDR3: TGTGCCAGCAGTTACACTGAATACAATGAGCAGTTCTTC. It encodes CASSYTEYNEQFF.

V gene TRBV4-3 combines with J gene TRBJ2-5; 11 bases map to TRBD2. CDR1 is LGHNA and CDR2 is YSLEER in the germline V gene. Germline trimming cut 3 bases from V and 2 bases from J; bases unmatched to any gene: 2. The CDR3 extends over 15 amino acids. The CDR3 DNA reads as TGCGCCAGCAGCCACAGACTAGCGGGACAAGAGACCCAGTACTTC. It is translated as CASSHRLAGQETQYF.